Shown below are 25 T cell receptor beta chains from a single sample sequenced in a study of cytomegalovirus exposure and HLA in healthy donors (TCRdb year 2017). The method behind the library was the immunoSEQ multiplex PCR assay. This is the immuneACCESS table as TCRdb keeps it, with only in-frame sequences that have V and J called. A part of the clones is gone; compared with another copy, unresolved V genes explain less than half, and the rest is unexplained. This sample gives fewer than 150,000 clones in total; 80% to 90% of them show up just once. The top ten clonotypes cover 7.5% to 10% of the sample. The source material was PBMCs. These receptors were taken from a woman under 30 in good health and CMV-seropositive.

The J gene is TRBJ2-7, the V gene TRBV5-4; D is perhaps TRBD1 (5 bases). V was cut by 0 bases and J by 5 bases, with 18 bases left in between. Germline assignment: CDR1 SGHNT and CDR2 YYREEE (reference sequence). The CDR3 length is 16 residues. The CDR3 DNA sequence: TGTGCCAGCAGCTTGGATAGGAGCAGGGTAGGGGACGAGCAGTACTTC. As protein: CASSLDRSRVGDEQYF. Variable domain in full (rest from reference TRBV5-4 and TRBJ2-7): ETGVTQSPTHLIKTRGQQVTLRCSSQSGHNTVSWYQQALGQGPQFIFQYYREEENGRGNFPPRFSGLQFPNYSSELNVNALELDDSALYLCASSLDRSRVGDEQYFGPGTRLTVT.

The rearrangement joins TRBV9 to TRBJ1-2, with D possibly being TRBD1 (6 bases). Germline lookup yields CDR1 SGDLS and CDR2 YYNGEE. Between the trimmed V and J ends, which lost 3 bases and 2 bases, there was a span of 17 bases. This CDR3 contains 16 residues. The DNA of the CDR3 is TGTGCCAGCAGCGGCTCCACAGGGTTGGCCAACTATGGCTACACCTTC. Its protein is CASSGSTGLANYGYTF. Looking up the rest from reference TRBV9 and TRBJ1-2 gives the full variable domain: DSGVTQTPKHLITATGQRVTLRCSPRSGDLSVYWYQQSLDQGLQFLIQYYNGEERAKGNILERFSAQQFPDLHSELNLSSLELGDSALYFCASSGSTGLANYGYTFGSGTRLTVV.

The gene calls are TRBV7-2 and TRBJ1-2, with 7 bases matching TRBD1. V shed 6 bases and J 7 bases; nucleotides not matched to a gene: 8. The CDR3 has 13 amino acids. Germline V gene lookup returns CDR1 SGHTA and CDR2 FQGNSA. The DNA for the CDR3 is TGTGCCAGCAGAGGGGGCCGGTTTGGTGGCTACACCTTC. Translation gives CASRGGRFGGYTF. Together with reference TRBV7-2 and TRBJ1-2, the CDR3 gives the full variable domain: GAGVSQSPSNKVTEKGKDVELRCDPISGHTALYWYRQSLGQGLEFLIYFQGNSAPDKSGLPSDRFSAERTGGSVSTLTIQRTQQEDSAVYLCASRGGRFGGYTFGSGTRLTVV.

This clone was found once. The rearrangement links TRBV28 to TRBJ1-5; no reliable D call. The CDR3 length is 14 residues. The V gene's germline CDR1 is MDHEN and CDR2 SYDVKM. Trimming pared 5 bases from V and 0 bases from J, leaving 8 bases between. The CDR3: CASSMTPSNQPQHF. In nucleotides, the CDR3 is TGTGCCAGCAGTATGACACCTAGCAATCAGCCCCAGCATTTT.

The chain uses TRBV19 and TRBJ2-7; 8 bases match TRBD1. CDR1 and CDR2 from the germline V gene are LNHDA and SQIVND (reference sequence). The trim removed 5 bases at V and 5 bases at J, leaving 8 bases unmatched. The CDR3 is 14 amino acids. CDR3 amino acids: CASSAGTGGNEQYF. The DNA for the CDR3 is TGTGCCAGTAGTGCCGGGACAGGAGGCAACGAGCAGTACTTC.

The rearrangement joins TRBV11-2 to TRBJ1-2; possible D gene TRBD1, 6 bases. Germline CDR1 reads SGHAT; CDR2 reads FQNNGV. The ends were cut back, 4 bases at V and 4 bases at J, with 10 bases in the middle. This CDR3 region has 13 residues. CDR3 in DNA: TGTGCCAGCAGCTCCTCGGACAGCTATGGCTACACCTTC. Translated: CASSSSDSYGYTF.

J is TRBJ2-6 and V is TRBV10-1; D gene uncertain. The CDR3 spans 15 residues. Trimming shortened V by 3 bases and J by 0 bases, and 6 bases separated the two germline ends. In germline, CDR1 is WNHNN, CDR2 SYGVQD (reference sequence). CDR3 nucleotides: TGCGCCAGCAGTGAAGCGTGCTCTGGGGCCAACGTCCTGACTTTC. Its protein product is CASSEACSGANVLTF.

The chain couples TRBV28 to TRBJ1-1; 7 nucleotides agree with TRBD1. This CDR3 is built from 14 residues. V lost 9 bases to trimming and J lost 7 bases; unmatched junction nucleotides: 14. The germline CDR1 and CDR2 sequences are MDHEN and SYDVKM. The CDR3 here is CASSYRGRSSEAFF. CDR3 DNA sequence: TGTGCCAGTAGCTACAGGGGCCGGAGTAGTGAAGCTTTCTTT. The complete variable domain, with remaining parts taken from reference TRBV28 and TRBJ1-1, reads DVKVTQSSRYLVKRTGEKVFLECVQDMDHENMFWYRQDPGLGLRLIYFSYDVKMKEKGDIPEGYSVSREKKERFSLILESASTNQTSMYLCASSYRGRSSEAFFGQGTRLTVV.

The CDR3 spells CASSPRTGSEQYF. The CDR3 DNA sequence: TGTGCCAGCAGCCCTCGTACAGGGAGCGAGCAGTACTTC. The chain is built from TRBV28 and TRBJ2-7; the D gene is possibly TRBD1 (6 bases). This CDR3 has 13 amino acids. The germline V gene has CDR1 MDHEN and CDR2 SYDVKM. Trimming pared 6 bases from V and 6 bases from J, leaving 15 bases between.

The chain employs TRBV6-1 and TRBJ2-3; D is uncertain. Germline CDR1 MNHNS, CDR2 SASEGT. This CDR3 contains 15 residues. Trimming removed 3 bases from V and 4 bases from J, with 14 bases in between. The CDR3: CASSDTLRGADTQYF. For the CDR3, the DNA is TGTGCCAGCAGTGATACGTTAAGAGGTGCAGATACGCAGTATTTT.

The chain carries TRBV2 and TRBJ2-5; 11 bases are a match to TRBD2. The length of the CDR3 is 16 residues. Germline assignment: CDR1 SNHLY and CDR2 FYNNEI. V was clipped by 1 base and J by 5 bases; unmatched bases: 6. In nucleotides, the CDR3 is TGTGCCAGCAGTGAAGTTACTAGCGGGAGTGTGGAGACCCAGTACTTC. Its protein product is CASSEVTSGSVETQYF. The full variable domain, rest sourced from reference TRBV2 and TRBJ2-5, is EPEVTQTPSHQVTQMGQEVILRCVPISNHLYFYWYRQILGQKVEFLVSFYNNEISEKSEIFDDQFSVERPDGSNFTLKIRSTKLEDSAMYFCASSEVTSGSVETQYFGPGTRLLVL.

This rearrangement joins TRBV18 to TRBJ2-2; TRBD2 matches 8 bases. V lost 3 bases to trimming and J lost 6 bases; unmatched junction nucleotides: 6. The CDR3 extends over 15 amino acids. Per the germline V gene, CDR1 is KGHSH and CDR2 is LQKENI. CDR3 in amino acids: CASSPSAGEAGELFF. The DNA for the CDR3 is TGTGCCAGCTCACCTTCAGCGGGAGAGGCCGGGGAGCTGTTTTTT.

The rearrangement links TRBV6-5 to TRBJ1-2; 7 nucleotides agree with TRBD1. Germline assignment: CDR1 MNHEY and CDR2 SVGAGI. This CDR3 region has 15 residues. Losses at the gene ends were 4 bases for V and 8 bases for J; bases not matched to a gene: 13. CDR3 amino acids: CASSSQTGKGGGYTF. CDR3 bases: TGTGCCAGCAGTTCTCAGACAGGGAAGGGCGGCGGCTACACCTTC.

The genes are TRBV2 and TRBJ1-5; 7 nucleotides agree with TRBD1. J was trimmed by 0 bases and V by 6 bases; bases with no gene match: 8. Germline CDR1 is SNHLY and CDR2 is FYNNEI. There are 16 residues in the CDR3. CDR3 in DNA: TGTGCCAGCAGCACAGGGGCCTTTTATAGCAATCAGCCCCAGCATTTT. Translated, it gives CASSTGAFYSNQPQHF.

The CDR3 sequence: CSVGDRDLQETQYF. CDR3 coding DNA: TGCAGCGTTGGGGACAGAGATCTTCAAGAGACCCAGTACTTC. V and J are TRBV29-1 and TRBJ2-5, with 7 bases fitting TRBD1. The CDR3 spans 14 residues. Germline CDR1 reads SQVTM; CDR2 reads ANQGSEA. V dropped 4 bases and J dropped 2; count of bases not matched to a gene: 7.

The rearrangement links TRBV30 to TRBJ1-4, with 9 bases aligning to TRBD1. This CDR3 region has 14 residues. Germline-derived CDR1 and CDR2 are GTSNPN and SVGIG (reference sequence). J gave up 6 bases and V 0 bases, and 2 bases lay outside the gene matches. For the CDR3, the DNA is TGTGCCTGGAGTGTACAGGGGGCGGATGAAAAACTGTTTTTT. Protein product: CAWSVQGADEKLFF.

The chain employs TRBV9 and TRBJ1-1, with a possible D match to TRBD1 (5 bases). The CDR3 covers 13 residues. Between the trimmed V and J ends, which lost 3 bases and 5 bases, there was a span of 11 bases. CDR1 is SGDLS and CDR2 is YYNGEE in the germline V gene. The CDR3 reads CASSGGGVTEAFF. CDR3 bases: TGTGCCAGCAGCGGCGGGGGGGTAACTGAAGCTTTCTTT.

The count of this clone is one. The chain joins TRBV7-3 to TRBJ1-2; TRBD1 might be the D (5 bases). The germline V and J ends were trimmed by 1 base and 6 bases, with 9 bases remaining between them. CDR1 SGHTA and CDR2 FQGTGA come from the germline V gene. CDR3 length equals 13 residues. The CDR3 region has the DNA TGTGCCAGCAGCTTAAAAAAAGGGGATGGCTACACCTTC. Encoded protein: CASSLKKGDGYTF.

The gene calls are TRBV27 and TRBJ1-1; D is possibly TRBD1 (6 bases). The V gene's germline CDR1 is MNHEY and CDR2 SMNVEV (reference sequence). This CDR3 spans 13 amino acids. Trimming cost V 3 bases and J 6 bases, with 11 bases left between them. The DNA of the CDR3 is TGTGCCAGCAGTTTGTCAGGGGCTGCTGAAGCTTTCTTT. It codes for CASSLSGAAEAFF.

This sequence joins TRBV5-6 and TRBJ2-1, with 11 bases fitting TRBD2. From germline, CDR1 is SGHDT and CDR2 YYEEEE. CDR3 size: 16 residues. With V trimmed by 4 bases and J by 3 bases, 6 bases remained unmatched. CDR3 sequence: CASSIRTSGYYNEQFF. The CDR3 coding sequence is TGTGCCAGCAGCATCCGGACTAGCGGGTACTACAATGAGCAGTTCTTC.

V is TRBV6-1 and J is TRBJ2-2; no firm D call. Looked up from germline, CDR1 is MNHNS and CDR2 is SASEGT. V lost 3 bases and J 11 bases, leaving 10 bases between the germline ends. The CDR3 contains 12 residues. CDR3 amino acids: CASSDPGRELFF. The CDR3, as DNA: TGTGCCAGCAGTGACCCGGGTCGCGAGCTGTTTTTT.

V and J are TRBV6-5 and TRBJ1-1; D perhaps matches TRBD1 (6 bases). V was trimmed by 6 bases and J by 6 bases, leaving 14 bases between them. The CDR3 has 13 amino acids. Germline values: CDR1 MNHEY, CDR2 SVGAGI. CDR3 nucleotide sequence: TGTGCCAGCAGCGTTCCACAGGGAGCTGAAGCTTTCTTT. Translated, it gives CASSVPQGAEAFF.

The chain employs TRBV5-6 and TRBJ2-2, with 8 bases identical to TRBD1. From germline, CDR1 is SGHDT and CDR2 YYEEEE. The CDR3 runs 15 residues. V dropped 2 bases and J dropped 5; count of bases not matched to a gene: 5. This chain's CDR3 is CASSFFRGLTGELFF. CDR3 DNA: TGTGCCAGCAGCTTTTTCAGGGGGCTTACCGGGGAGCTGTTTTTT.

This rearrangement joins TRBV9 to TRBJ1-2; maybe TRBD1 (5 bases). Trimming stripped 0 bases from V and 3 bases from J, with 12 bases between. Germline V gives CDR1 SGDLS, CDR2 YYNGEE. The CDR3 is 15 residues long. CDR3 bases: TGTGCCAGCAGCGTAGGTCGGGGGACCTACTATGGCTACACCTTC. It encodes CASSVGRGTYYGYTF.

Note on this clone: The sample has other DNA sequences that encode this CDR3 too. This chain joins TRBV7-8 and TRBJ2-7; D may be TRBD2 (5 bases). Trimming took 1 base from V and 4 from J, leaving 8 bases between them. Looked up from germline, CDR1 is SGHVS and CDR2 is FQNEAQ. CDR3 length: 13 residues. The DNA for the CDR3 is TGTGCCAGCAGCTTAGATCGCGGGTACGAGCAGTACTTC. Translating it yields CASSLDRGYEQYF.